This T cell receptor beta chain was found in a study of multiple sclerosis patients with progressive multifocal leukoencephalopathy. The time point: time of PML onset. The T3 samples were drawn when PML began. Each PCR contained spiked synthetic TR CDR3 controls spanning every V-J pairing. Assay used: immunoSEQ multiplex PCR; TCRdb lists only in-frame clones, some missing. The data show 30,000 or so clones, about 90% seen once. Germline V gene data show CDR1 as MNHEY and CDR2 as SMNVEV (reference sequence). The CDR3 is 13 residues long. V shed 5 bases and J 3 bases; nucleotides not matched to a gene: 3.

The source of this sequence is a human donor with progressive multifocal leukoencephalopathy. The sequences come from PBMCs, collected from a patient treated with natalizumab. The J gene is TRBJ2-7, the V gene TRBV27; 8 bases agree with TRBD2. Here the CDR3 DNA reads TGTGCCAGCAGTGCACTAGCGGACTACGAGCAGTACTTC. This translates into CASSALADYEQYF.